Sequencing of this T cell receptor beta chain was carried out in a study of identical twins. Whole-study results and caveats: Researchers caution that invariant MAIT and iNKT cells could partly confound zero-insertion analyses. Twins' surplus sharing was weaker for beta out-of-frame sequences.

This clonotype has a count of ten or more. Its specificity is unknown. CDR1 is MDHEN and CDR2 is SYDVKM in the germline V gene. The CDR3 spans 14 residues. V lost 8 bases and J 0 bases, leaving 13 bases between the germline ends. Via MiXCR, TCRdb re-called the 5' RACE reads, giving one row per CDR3 protein. In the table there are 450,000 or so distinct CDR3 sequences, 14% of which are singletons. The same data also went into a second study, on yellow fever vaccine responses in identical twins.

V usage is TRBV28 and J usage is TRBJ1-1; D might be TRBD1 (5 bases). The sequenced sample consisted of CD4+ T cells sorted from blood. The receptor comes from a woman younger than 35 in good health. CDR3 sequence reads: CASSGGALNTEAFF. The CDR3, as DNA: TGTGCCAGCTCCGGCGGGGCTCTGAACACTGAAGCTTTCTTT.